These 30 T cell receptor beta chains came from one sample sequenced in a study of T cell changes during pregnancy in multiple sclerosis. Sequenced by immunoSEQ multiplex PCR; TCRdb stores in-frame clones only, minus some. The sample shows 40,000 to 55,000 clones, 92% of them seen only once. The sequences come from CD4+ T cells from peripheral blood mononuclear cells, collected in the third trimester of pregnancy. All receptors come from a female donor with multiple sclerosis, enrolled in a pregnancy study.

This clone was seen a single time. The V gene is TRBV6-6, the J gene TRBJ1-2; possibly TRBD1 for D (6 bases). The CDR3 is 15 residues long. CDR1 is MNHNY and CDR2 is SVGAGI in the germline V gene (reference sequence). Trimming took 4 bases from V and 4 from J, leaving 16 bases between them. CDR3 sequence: CASSSGTRGSYGYTF. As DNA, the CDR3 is TGTGCCAGCAGTTCCGGGACACGGGGTTCCTATGGCTACACCTTC.

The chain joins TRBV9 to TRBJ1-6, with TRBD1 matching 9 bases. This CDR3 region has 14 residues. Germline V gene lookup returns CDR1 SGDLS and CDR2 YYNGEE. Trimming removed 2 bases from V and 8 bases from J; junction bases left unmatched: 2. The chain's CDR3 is CASSVGQGHSPLHF. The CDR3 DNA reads TGTGCCAGCAGCGTGGGACAGGGTCATTCACCCCTCCACTTT.

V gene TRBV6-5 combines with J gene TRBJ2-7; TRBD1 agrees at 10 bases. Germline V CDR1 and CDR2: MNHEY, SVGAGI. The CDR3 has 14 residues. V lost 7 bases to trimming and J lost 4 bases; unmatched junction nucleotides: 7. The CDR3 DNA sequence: TGTGCCAGCAACGGGGGACAGGGGAATTACGAGCAGTACTTC. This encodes CASNGGQGNYEQYF.

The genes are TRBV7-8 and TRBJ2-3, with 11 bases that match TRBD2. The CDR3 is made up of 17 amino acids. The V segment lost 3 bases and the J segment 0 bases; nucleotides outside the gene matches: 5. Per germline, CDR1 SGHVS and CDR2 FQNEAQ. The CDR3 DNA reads TGTGCCAGCAGCTTGGCCATAGCGGGGGGGAGCACAGATACGCAGTATTTT. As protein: CASSLAIAGGSTDTQYF.

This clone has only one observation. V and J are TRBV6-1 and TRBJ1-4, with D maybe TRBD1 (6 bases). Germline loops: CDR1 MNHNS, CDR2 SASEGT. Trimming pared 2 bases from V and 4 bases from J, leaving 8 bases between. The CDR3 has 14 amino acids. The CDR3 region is CASSEPGVNEKLFF. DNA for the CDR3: TGTGCCAGCAGTGAACCAGGGGTTAATGAAAAACTGTTTTTT.

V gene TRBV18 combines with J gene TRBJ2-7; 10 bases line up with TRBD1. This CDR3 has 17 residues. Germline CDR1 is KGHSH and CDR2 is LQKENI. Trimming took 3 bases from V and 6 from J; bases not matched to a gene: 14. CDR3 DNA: TGTGCCAGCTCACCCTTTTCAACCGGGACAGGGGCTAGCGAGCAGTACTTC. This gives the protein CASSPFSTGTGASEQYF.

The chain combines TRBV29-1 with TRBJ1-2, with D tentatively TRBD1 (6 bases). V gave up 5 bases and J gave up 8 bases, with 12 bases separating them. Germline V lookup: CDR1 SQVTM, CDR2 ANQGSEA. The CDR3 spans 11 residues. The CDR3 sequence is CSVQGTEGYTF. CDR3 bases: TGCAGCGTTCAGGGGACGGAGGGCTACACCTTC.

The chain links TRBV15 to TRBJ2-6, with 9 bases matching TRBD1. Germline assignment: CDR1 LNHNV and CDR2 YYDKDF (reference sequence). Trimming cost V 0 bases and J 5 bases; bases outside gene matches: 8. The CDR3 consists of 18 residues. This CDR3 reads CATSRDKGQGNRANVLTF. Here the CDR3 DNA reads TGTGCCACCAGCAGAGATAAGGGACAGGGAAATAGGGCCAACGTCCTGACTTTC.

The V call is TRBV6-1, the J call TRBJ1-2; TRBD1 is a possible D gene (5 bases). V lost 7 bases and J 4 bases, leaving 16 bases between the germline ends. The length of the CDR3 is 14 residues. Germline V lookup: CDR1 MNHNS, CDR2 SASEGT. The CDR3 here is CASTLSGVGYGYTF. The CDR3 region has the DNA TGTGCCAGCACCCTCTCGGGGGTTGGCTATGGCTACACCTTC.

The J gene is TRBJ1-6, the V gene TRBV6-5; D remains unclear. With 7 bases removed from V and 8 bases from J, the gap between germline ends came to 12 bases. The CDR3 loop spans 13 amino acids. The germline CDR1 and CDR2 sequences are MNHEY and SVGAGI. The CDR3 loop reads CASTLLADSPLHF. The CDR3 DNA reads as TGTGCCAGCACCCTACTGGCGGATTCACCCCTCCACTTT.

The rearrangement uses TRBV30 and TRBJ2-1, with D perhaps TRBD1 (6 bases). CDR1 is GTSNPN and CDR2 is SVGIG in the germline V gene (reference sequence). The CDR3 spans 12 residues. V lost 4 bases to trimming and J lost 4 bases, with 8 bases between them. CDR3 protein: CAWKDSYNEQFF. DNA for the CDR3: TGTGCCTGGAAGGACAGTTACAATGAGCAGTTCTTC.

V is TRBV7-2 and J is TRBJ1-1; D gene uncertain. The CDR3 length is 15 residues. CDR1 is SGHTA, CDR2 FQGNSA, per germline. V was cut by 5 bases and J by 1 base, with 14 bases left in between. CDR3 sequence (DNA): TGTGCCAGCAGCCTCCTCTTACCGGGGAACACTGAAGCTTTCTTT. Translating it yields CASSLLLPGNTEAFF.

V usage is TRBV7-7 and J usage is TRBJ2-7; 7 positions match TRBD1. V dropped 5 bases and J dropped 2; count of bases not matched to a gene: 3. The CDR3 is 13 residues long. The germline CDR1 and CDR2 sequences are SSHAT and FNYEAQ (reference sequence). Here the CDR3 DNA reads TGTGCCAGCAGCCCGACAGGGCCCTACGAGCAGTACTTC. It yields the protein CASSPTGPYEQYF.

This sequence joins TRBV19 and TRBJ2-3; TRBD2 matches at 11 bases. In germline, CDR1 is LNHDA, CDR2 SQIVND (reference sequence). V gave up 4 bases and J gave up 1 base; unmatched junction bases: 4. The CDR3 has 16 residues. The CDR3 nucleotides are TGTGCCAGTAGTACAAGTAGCGGGGGGGGCACAGATACGCAGTATTTT. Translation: CASSTSSGGGTDTQYF.

This CDR3 reads CASKHGDRDRNGYTF. The CDR3 DNA reads as TGTGCCAGCAAGCACGGAGACCGGGACAGAAATGGCTACACCTTC. The V and J genes are TRBV2 and TRBJ1-2; TRBD1 matches 7 bases. The CDR3 runs to 15 residues. Trimming removed 7 bases from V and 6 bases from J; junction bases left unmatched: 14. The germline V gene encodes CDR1 SNHLY and CDR2 FYNNEI.

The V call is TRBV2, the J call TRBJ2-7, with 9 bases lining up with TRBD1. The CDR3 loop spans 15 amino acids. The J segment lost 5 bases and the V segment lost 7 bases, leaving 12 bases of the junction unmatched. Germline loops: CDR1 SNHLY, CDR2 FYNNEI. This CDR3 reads CASTPRPRDRDEQYF. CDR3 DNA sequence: TGTGCCAGCACCCCTCGGCCCCGGGACAGGGACGAGCAGTACTTC.

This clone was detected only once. The CDR3 loop is CASSFPQGPTSNTEAFF. Written as DNA, the CDR3 is TGTGCCAGCAGTTTCCCCCAGGGGCCGACCTCCAACACTGAAGCTTTCTTT. J is TRBJ1-1 and V is TRBV28; the D gene is possibly TRBD1 (6 bases). The CDR3 has 17 amino acids. The germline CDR1 and CDR2 sequences are MDHEN and SYDVKM. Trimming pared 3 bases from V and 2 bases from J, leaving 19 bases between.

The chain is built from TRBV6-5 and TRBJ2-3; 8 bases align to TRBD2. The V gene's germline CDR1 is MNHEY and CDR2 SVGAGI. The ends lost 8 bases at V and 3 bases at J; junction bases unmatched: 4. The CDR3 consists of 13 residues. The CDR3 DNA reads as TGTGCCAGCGCTCTAGCGGGTACAGATACGCAGTATTTT. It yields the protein CASALAGTDTQYF.

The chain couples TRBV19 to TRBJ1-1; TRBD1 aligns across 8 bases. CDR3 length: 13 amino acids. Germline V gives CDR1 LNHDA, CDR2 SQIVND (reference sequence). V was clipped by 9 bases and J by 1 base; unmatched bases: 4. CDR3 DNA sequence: TGTGCCAGCACCCAGGGGGCGAACACTGAAGCTTTCTTT. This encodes CASTQGANTEAFF.

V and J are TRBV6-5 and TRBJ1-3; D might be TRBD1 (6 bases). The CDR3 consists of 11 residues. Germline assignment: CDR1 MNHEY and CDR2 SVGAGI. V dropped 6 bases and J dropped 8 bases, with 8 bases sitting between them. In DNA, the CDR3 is TGTGCCAGCAGGGACAGTCACACCATATATTTT. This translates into CASRDSHTIYF.

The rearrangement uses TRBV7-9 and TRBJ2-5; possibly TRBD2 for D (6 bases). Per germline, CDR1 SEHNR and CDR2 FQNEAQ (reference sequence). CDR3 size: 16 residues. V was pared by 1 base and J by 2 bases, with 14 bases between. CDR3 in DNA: TGTGCCAGCAGCTTAGATGTTTGGCGGGGACAAGAGACCCAGTACTTC. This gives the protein CASSLDVWRGQETQYF.

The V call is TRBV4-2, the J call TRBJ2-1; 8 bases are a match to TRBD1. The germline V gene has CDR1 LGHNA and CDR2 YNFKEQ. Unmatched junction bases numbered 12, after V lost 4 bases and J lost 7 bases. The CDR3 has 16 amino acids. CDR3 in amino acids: CASSPADRAAWNEQFF. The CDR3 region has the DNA TGTGCCAGCAGCCCCGCGGACAGGGCAGCTTGGAATGAGCAGTTCTTC.

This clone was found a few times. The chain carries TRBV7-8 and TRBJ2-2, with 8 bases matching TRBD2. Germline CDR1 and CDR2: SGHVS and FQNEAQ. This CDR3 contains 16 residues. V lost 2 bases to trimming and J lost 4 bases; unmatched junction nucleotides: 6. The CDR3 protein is CASSLPLAAGTGELFF. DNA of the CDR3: TGTGCCAGCAGCTTACCACTAGCGGCGGGCACCGGGGAGCTGTTTTTT.

The CDR3 region has the DNA TGTGCCAGCAGCGTGGACAGGGACTATGGCTACACCTTC. The encoded protein is CASSVDRDYGYTF. The gene calls are TRBV5-6 and TRBJ1-2; 8 bases align to TRBD1. From germline, CDR1 is SGHDT and CDR2 YYEEEE. Trimming at V came to 4 bases and at J to 3 bases, leaving 2 bases not matched to a gene. The length of the CDR3 is 13 residues.

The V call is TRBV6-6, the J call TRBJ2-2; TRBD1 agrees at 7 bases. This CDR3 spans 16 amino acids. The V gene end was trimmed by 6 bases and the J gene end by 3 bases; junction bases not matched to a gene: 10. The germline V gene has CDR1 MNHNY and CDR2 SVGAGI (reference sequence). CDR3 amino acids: CASRGFITGDTGELFF. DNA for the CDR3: TGTGCCAGCAGGGGTTTTATCACAGGGGACACCGGGGAGCTGTTTTTT.

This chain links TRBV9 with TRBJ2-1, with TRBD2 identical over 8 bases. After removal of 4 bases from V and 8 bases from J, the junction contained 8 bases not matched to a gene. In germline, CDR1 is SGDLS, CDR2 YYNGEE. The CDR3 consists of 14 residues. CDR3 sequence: CASSLGLGRDEQFF. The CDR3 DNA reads TGTGCCAGCAGCCTGGGACTAGGGCGGGATGAGCAGTTCTTC.

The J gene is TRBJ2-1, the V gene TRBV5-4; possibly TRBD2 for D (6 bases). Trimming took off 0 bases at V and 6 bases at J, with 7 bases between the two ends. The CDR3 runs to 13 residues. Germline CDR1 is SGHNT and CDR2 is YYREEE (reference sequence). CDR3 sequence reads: CASSLVGGNEQFF. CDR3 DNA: TGTGCCAGCAGCTTGGTCGGGGGCAATGAGCAGTTCTTC.

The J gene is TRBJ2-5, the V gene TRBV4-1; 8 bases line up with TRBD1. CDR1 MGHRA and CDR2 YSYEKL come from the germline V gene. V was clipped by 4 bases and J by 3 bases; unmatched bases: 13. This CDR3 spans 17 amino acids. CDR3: CASSRQPGGQVEETQYF. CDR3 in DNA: TGCGCCAGCAGCCGGCAACCCGGGGGACAGGTAGAAGAGACCCAGTACTTC.

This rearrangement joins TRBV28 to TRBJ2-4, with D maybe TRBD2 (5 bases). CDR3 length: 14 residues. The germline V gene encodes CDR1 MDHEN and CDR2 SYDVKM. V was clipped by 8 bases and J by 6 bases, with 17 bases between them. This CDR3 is CASGEPSGGNIQYF. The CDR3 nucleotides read TGTGCCAGCGGGGAGCCTTCGGGCGGAAACATTCAGTACTTC.

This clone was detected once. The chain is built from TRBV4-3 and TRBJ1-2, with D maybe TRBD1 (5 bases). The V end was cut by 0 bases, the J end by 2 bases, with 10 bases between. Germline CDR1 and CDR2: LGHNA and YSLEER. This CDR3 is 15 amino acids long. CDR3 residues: CASSQDQGMNYGYTF. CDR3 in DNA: TGCGCCAGCAGCCAAGATCAGGGTATGAACTATGGCTACACCTTC.